These 24 T cell receptor beta chains were all obtained from the same sample, sequenced in a study of T cell responses to AZD1222 COVID-19 vaccine. Libraries were prepared by immunoSEQ multiplex PCR; TCRdb keeps only in-frame clonotypes and omits some of them. The data show about 110,000 clones, 85% to 95% seen once. The sample consisted of peripheral blood, taken on day 0 of AZD1222 vaccination. These receptors were collected from an adult in good health.

The CDR3 loop is CASSGREGLRSEAFF. DNA for the CDR3: TGCGCCAGCAGCGGGCGGGAAGGCTTGCGATCTGAAGCTTTCTTT. The rearrangement uses TRBV5-1 and TRBJ1-1; no definite D call. The germline V and J ends were trimmed by 4 bases and 6 bases, with 19 bases remaining between them. The CDR3 is made up of 15 amino acids. The germline V gene encodes CDR1 SGHRS and CDR2 YFSETQ.

The J gene is TRBJ1-3, the V gene TRBV28; 8 positions agree with TRBD1. The length of the CDR3 is 16 residues. The junction had 3 bases not matched to a gene; V was cut back by 0 bases and J by 2 bases. Germline loops: CDR1 MDHEN, CDR2 SYDVKM. CDR3 in DNA: TGTGCCAGCAGTTTATGGGGACAGGAGACTGGAAACACCATATATTTT. Its protein product is CASSLWGQETGNTIYF.

The V and J genes are TRBV19 and TRBJ1-1; 10 nucleotides line up with TRBD1. The CDR3 is made up of 13 amino acids. Germline CDR1 reads LNHDA; CDR2 reads SQIVND (reference sequence). Germline trimming cut 8 bases from V and 5 bases from J; bases unmatched to any gene: 5. The CDR3 protein is CASYDRGRTEAFF. The CDR3 DNA reads TGTGCCAGTTATGACAGGGGGCGGACTGAAGCTTTCTTT.

This chain joins TRBV11-2 and TRBJ1-2, with 9 positions matching TRBD1. The germline V gene encodes CDR1 SGHAT and CDR2 FQNNGV. V was pared by 5 bases and J by 8 bases, with 6 bases of the junction left unmatched. CDR3 length: 13 residues. In DNA, the CDR3 is TGTGCCAGCAGCATGGACAGGGGCGGCGGCTACACCTTC. As protein: CASSMDRGGGYTF.

This chain's CDR3 is CASSLFGGSTEAFF. CDR3 sequence (DNA): TGTGCCAGCAGTTTATTTGGGGGAAGTACTGAAGCTTTCTTT. The J gene is TRBJ1-1, the V gene TRBV28; possible D gene TRBD1, 5 bases. The CDR3 is made up of 14 amino acids. V was clipped by 1 base and J by 5 bases, with 11 bases between them. CDR1 and CDR2 (germline): MDHEN, SYDVKM.

Worth noting for this clone: No conserved phenylalanine or tryptophan is present at the end of the CDR3, so a read error is the likely explanation. The DNA is left out, because the CDR3 cannot be placed on it with certainty; the CDR3 is given as TCRdb lists it. V and J are TRBV7-9 and TRBJ1-1; no DNA check was done on the table's D call, TRBD1. CDR1 is SEHNR, CDR2 FQNEAQ, per germline (reference sequence). The CDR3 adds up to 11 amino acids, both ends counted. CDR3 in amino acids: CASSLGRRYSN.

The chain uses TRBV5-1 and TRBJ1-6; D not resolved. This CDR3 is built from 13 residues. The germline V and J ends were trimmed by 3 bases and 10 bases, with 11 bases remaining between them. CDR1 is SGHRS, CDR2 YFSETQ, per germline. CDR3 loop: CASSSQRDSPLHF. For the CDR3, the DNA is TGCGCCAGCAGCTCACAACGTGACTCACCCCTCCACTTT.

This sequence joins TRBV19 and TRBJ2-1; TRBD1 aligns across 11 bases. After removal of 7 bases from V and 9 bases from J, the junction contained 5 bases not matched to a gene. The CDR3 is made up of 13 amino acids. Germline V gene lookup returns CDR1 LNHDA and CDR2 SQIVND (reference sequence). For the CDR3, the DNA is TGTGCCAGTAACCTAGGGACAGGGGGTGAGCAGTTCTTC. Amino acids: CASNLGTGGEQFF.

The V and J genes are TRBV28 and TRBJ1-5; the D gene is possibly TRBD1 (5 bases). V was clipped by 5 bases and J by 0 bases, with 8 bases between them. The CDR3 totals 14 residues. In germline, CDR1 is MDHEN, CDR2 SYDVKM. This CDR3 reads CASSLDNSNQPQHF. In DNA form, the CDR3 reads TGTGCCAGCAGTCTGGACAATAGCAATCAGCCCCAGCATTTT.

The J gene is TRBJ1-3, the V gene TRBV10-2; D might be TRBD1 (6 bases). The ends were cut back, 6 bases at V and 8 bases at J, with 17 bases in the middle. CDR1 and CDR2 from the germline V gene are WSHSY and SAAADI. The CDR3 has 14 residues. CDR3 in DNA: TGCGCCAGCAGGCAACAGGGCTTTCTAGACACCATATATTTT. It codes for CASRQQGFLDTIYF.

The rearrangement uses TRBV18 and TRBJ1-2; D is unresolved. Germline V gene data show CDR1 as KGHSH and CDR2 as LQKENI. The CDR3 totals 13 residues. The V end lost 4 bases, the J end lost 8 bases, and 14 bases lay between the germline ends. CDR3 loop: CASSRERAAGYTF. As DNA, the CDR3 is TGTGCCAGCTCACGAGAGAGGGCAGCCGGCTACACCTTC.

V usage is TRBV5-1 and J usage is TRBJ2-2, with 11 bases lining up with TRBD2. With 4 bases clipped from V and 5 bases from J, the junction kept 10 bases outside the gene matches. Germline values: CDR1 SGHRS, CDR2 YFSETQ. The CDR3 is 17 amino acids. CDR3 sequence reads: CASSPEASGGFTGELFF. For the CDR3, the DNA is TGCGCCAGCAGCCCGGAGGCTAGCGGGGGGTTTACCGGGGAGCTGTTTTTT.

This clone was counted a single time. This rearrangement joins TRBV7-9 to TRBJ1-4; unclear D gene. Germline CDR1 is SEHNR and CDR2 is FQNEAQ (reference sequence). V was pared by 2 bases and J by 8 bases, with 3 bases between. This CDR3 has 11 amino acids. DNA for the CDR3: TGTGCCAGCAGCTTATACGAAAAACTGTTTTTT. Its protein is CASSLYEKLFF.

The chain is built from TRBV9 and TRBJ2-1; D remains unclear. Germline CDR1 reads SGDLS; CDR2 reads YYNGEE. CDR3 length equals 14 residues. V was shortened by 0 bases and J by 10 bases, with 14 bases between the two germline ends. CDR3 sequence: CASSVGSPPEEQFF. The CDR3 DNA reads TGTGCCAGCAGCGTAGGTTCACCCCCAGAAGAGCAGTTCTTC.

V gene TRBV28 combines with J gene TRBJ2-2; 9 bases agree with TRBD1. There are 15 residues in the CDR3. With 7 bases clipped from V and 6 bases from J, the junction kept 9 bases outside the gene matches. From germline, CDR1 is MDHEN and CDR2 SYDVKM. CDR3 DNA: TGTGCCAGCACCTGGGACAGGGTAGGCCCCGGGGAGCTGTTTTTT. This codes for CASTWDRVGPGELFF.

The chain couples TRBV19 to TRBJ1-5; 7 bases match TRBD1. Germline V CDR1 and CDR2: LNHDA, SQIVND (reference sequence). CDR3 size: 15 residues. Losses at the gene ends were 1 base for V and 4 bases for J; bases not matched to a gene: 4. The CDR3 loop reads CASSIAGQPNQPQHF. The CDR3 bases are TGTGCCAGTAGTATAGCGGGACAGCCAAATCAGCCCCAGCATTTT.

In DNA form, the CDR3 reads TGTGCCAGCAGCTCCGGGACAGGGCTGCCTGAAGCTTTCTTT. It codes for CASSSGTGLPEAFF. The chain has TRBV7-8 and TRBJ1-1; 9 nucleotides line up with TRBD1. The V gene end was trimmed by 4 bases and the J gene end by 6 bases; junction bases not matched to a gene: 6. Germline assignment: CDR1 SGHVS and CDR2 FQNEAQ. CDR3 length equals 14 residues.

The chain uses TRBV28 and TRBJ2-5; a possible D gene is TRBD1 (6 bases). The CDR3 sequence is 16 residues long. In germline, CDR1 is MDHEN, CDR2 SYDVKM. Trimming removed 4 bases at V and 1 base at J, with 16 bases between. CDR3 loop: CASSSRRGDGQETQYF. The DNA of the CDR3 is TGTGCCAGCAGTTCCCGCAGGGGAGACGGCCAAGAGACCCAGTACTTC.

This chain joins TRBV28 and TRBJ1-4, with D hard to call. V lost 5 bases and J 10 bases, leaving 17 bases between the germline ends. The germline CDR1 and CDR2 sequences are MDHEN and SYDVKM. This CDR3 has 14 residues. This CDR3 reads CASSPTWSGRKLFF. The CDR3 DNA is TGTGCCAGCAGTCCCACGTGGAGCGGGAGAAAACTGTTTTTT.

DNA for the CDR3: TGTGCCAGCAGCCCAGGGACTAGCCGCGAGCAGTACTTC. Protein sequence: CASSPGTSREQYF. The chain combines TRBV4-2 with TRBJ2-7, with 9 bases lining up with TRBD2. V shed 4 bases and J 6 bases; nucleotides not matched to a gene: 4. The V gene's germline CDR1 is LGHNA and CDR2 YNFKEQ. This CDR3 is 13 amino acids long.

The CDR3 DNA is TGTGCCAGCAGCTATCGGAATCAGCCCCAGCATTTT. Protein sequence: CASSYRNQPQHF. The rearrangement links TRBV12-3 or TRBV12-4 to TRBJ1-5; D remains ambiguous. The CDR3 is made up of 12 amino acids. V was pared by 6 bases and J by 4 bases, with 7 bases between.

V and J are TRBV5-6 and TRBJ1-3; weak D call: TRBD1 (6 bases). V lost 2 bases and J lost 2, with 11 bases in between. The germline V gene has CDR1 SGHDT and CDR2 YYEEEE. The CDR3 runs to 15 residues. CDR3: CASSFVGGPGNTIYF. As DNA, the CDR3 is TGTGCCAGCAGCTTCGTGGGGGGGCCTGGAAACACCATATATTTT.

The chain combines TRBV2 with TRBJ1-1; D gene ambiguous. The germline gives CDR1 SNHLY, CDR2 FYNNEI. The CDR3 runs 13 residues. Trimming took 0 bases from V and 3 from J, leaving 5 bases between them. DNA for the CDR3: TGTGCCAGCAGTGAAGCGCTGGACACTGAAGCTTTCTTT. Translated, it gives CASSEALDTEAFF.

This chain connects TRBV4-1 to TRBJ2-1, with a possible D match to TRBD2 (5 bases). Germline V gene sequence: CDR1 MGHRA, CDR2 YSYEKL. Trimming left V 0 bases short and J 4 bases short, with 22 bases between. CDR3 length equals 19 residues. The CDR3 loop is CASSQEGRLQSPRYNEQFF. The CDR3 bases are TGCGCCAGCAGCCAAGAAGGGAGACTACAAAGCCCGAGATACAATGAGCAGTTCTTC.